The 5 T cell receptor beta chains presented below share a single source sample, sequenced in a study of T-cell reconstitution after alpha-beta-depleted transplantation in children. During its preparation, the TCRbeta library received unique molecular identifiers. TCRdb re-analysed the PCR reads in MiXCR, keeping a single row per CDR3 protein. The top ten clones hold around 14% of a sample with about 580,000 distinct CDR3 sequences, 23% of them seen once. Material: PBMCs, mostly from graft donor cells, obtained 360 days after TCRalphabeta/CD19-depleted stem cell transplant. The receptors here all came from a boy under two years old who had a stem cell transplant for acute myeloid leukemia, so the T cells may come from the graft donor.

This clonotype came up a few times. V is TRBV20-1 and J is TRBJ2-3; 9 bases fit TRBD1. This CDR3 region has 15 residues. In germline, CDR1 is DFQATT, CDR2 SNEGSKA (reference sequence). With V trimmed by 6 bases and J by 0 bases, 7 bases remained unmatched. The CDR3 coding sequence is TGCAGTGCCAATAACAGGGGGCGAAGCACAGATACGCAGTATTTT. Translated: CSANNRGRSTDTQYF.

V gene TRBV7-8 combines with J gene TRBJ2-1, with TRBD2 matching 11 bases. Germline CDR1 reads SGHVS; CDR2 reads FQNEAQ. V lost 1 base to trimming and J lost 5 bases; unmatched junction nucleotides: 4. This CDR3 is built from 16 residues. The CDR3: CASSLGIAGGDNEQFF. The CDR3 nucleotides are TGTGCCAGCAGCTTAGGGATAGCGGGGGGGGACAATGAGCAGTTCTTC. Full variable domain (missing parts from reference TRBV7-8 and TRBJ2-1): GAGVSQSPRYKVAKRGQDVALRCDPISGHVSLFWYQQALGQGPEFLTYFQNEAQLDKSGLPSDRFFAERPEGSVSTLKIQRTQQEDSAVYLCASSLGIAGGDNEQFFGPGTRLTVL.

This clonotype was found a few times. This chain joins TRBV6-2 or TRBV6-3 and TRBJ1-1, with TRBD1 matching over 9 bases. V was clipped by 6 bases and J by 5 bases; unmatched bases: 16. Per germline, CDR1 MNHEY and CDR2 SVGEGT. The CDR3 loop spans 17 amino acids. CDR3 sequence (DNA): TGTGCCAGCAGCGCACAGGGGGCGGTTTGGGGGCAGACTGAAGCTTTCTTT. Translated: CASSAQGAVWGQTEAFF.

The chain recombines TRBV7-9 with TRBJ2-7, with 7 bases lining up with TRBD1. In germline, CDR1 is SEHNR, CDR2 FQNEAQ (reference sequence). Losses at the gene ends were 6 bases for V and 3 bases for J; bases not matched to a gene: 8. This CDR3 region has 14 residues. The CDR3 DNA sequence: TGTGCCAGCAGTCCCGGGACAGCGCACTACGAGCAGTACTTC. Its protein is CASSPGTAHYEQYF.

This clonotype was seen only a few times. This chain links TRBV5-5 with TRBJ2-7; D ambiguous. Germline loops: CDR1 SGHKS, CDR2 YYEKEE (reference sequence). This CDR3 comprises 14 residues. Trimming took 0 bases from V and 2 from J, leaving 9 bases between them. The CDR3 is CASSLGAVTYEQYF. CDR3 DNA sequence: TGTGCCAGCAGCTTGGGGGCAGTTACCTACGAGCAGTACTTC. The whole variable domain, remainder taken from reference TRBV5-5 and TRBJ2-7, is DAGVTQSPTHLIKTRGQQVTLRCSPISGHKSVSWYQQVLGQGPQFIFQYYEKEERGRGNFPDRFSARQFPNYSSELNVNALLLGDSALYLCASSLGAVTYEQYFGPGTRLTVT.